One T cell receptor beta chain is described in this entry. Its antigen remains unidentified. Adult Caucasians living in Nashville, Tennessee made up all of the donors. The sample comes from a study of shared clonotypes between healthy human individuals. Notes on the study in general: Between several donors, naive CD4 clonotypes were shared at a level of about 5%.

The CDR3 has 16 amino acids. V lost 4 bases, J lost 3 bases, and 3 bases stayed unmatched. From germline, CDR1 is LNHDA and CDR2 SQIVND (reference sequence). Here immunoSEQ multiplex PCR was the method, and the copy in TCRdb shows in-frame clones only, minus some. The sample holds roughly 2,500,000 clones; approximately 93% are singletons and the top ten take 0.36%. The rearrangement links TRBV19 to TRBJ2-3; 14 bases match TRBD2. The clonotype was recovered from a man between 18 and 29 years old in good health. Some clones in this sample may be carry-over from other donors' samples. The specimen was naive CD4+ T cells from PBMCs. Regarding subset: CD45RA+ positively selected. The CDR3 loop reads CASSKGTSGSTDTQYF. CDR3 DNA sequence: TGTGCCAGTAGTAAGGGGACTAGCGGGAGTACAGATACGCAGTATTTT.